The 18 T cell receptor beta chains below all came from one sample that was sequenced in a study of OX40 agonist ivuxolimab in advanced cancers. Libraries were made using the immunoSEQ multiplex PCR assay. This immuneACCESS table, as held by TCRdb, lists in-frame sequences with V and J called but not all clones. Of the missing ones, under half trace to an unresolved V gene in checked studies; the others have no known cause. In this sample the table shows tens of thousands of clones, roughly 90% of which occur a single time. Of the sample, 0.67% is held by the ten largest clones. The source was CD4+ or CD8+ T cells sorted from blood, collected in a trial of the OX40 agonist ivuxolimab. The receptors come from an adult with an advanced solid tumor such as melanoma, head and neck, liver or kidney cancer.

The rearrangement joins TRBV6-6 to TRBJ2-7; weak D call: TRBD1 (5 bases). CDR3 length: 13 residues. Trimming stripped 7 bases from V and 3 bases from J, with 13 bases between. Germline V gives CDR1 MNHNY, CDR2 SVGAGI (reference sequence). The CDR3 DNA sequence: TGTGCCAGCACCATAGACAGAGACTACGAGCAGTACTTC. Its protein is CASTIDRDYEQYF.

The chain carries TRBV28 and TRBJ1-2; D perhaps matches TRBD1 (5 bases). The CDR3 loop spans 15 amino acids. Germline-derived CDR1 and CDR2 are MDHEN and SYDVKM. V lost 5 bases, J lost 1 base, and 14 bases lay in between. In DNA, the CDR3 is TGTGCCAGCAGTCCCTCGTCAGGGTATAACTATGGCTACACCTTC. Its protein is CASSPSSGYNYGYTF.

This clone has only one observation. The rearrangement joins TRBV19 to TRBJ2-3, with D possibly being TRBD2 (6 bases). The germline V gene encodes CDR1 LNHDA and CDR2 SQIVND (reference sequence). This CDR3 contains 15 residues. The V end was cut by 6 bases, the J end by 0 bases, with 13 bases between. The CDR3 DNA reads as TGTGCCAGTAGCGATCAGGGACTCAGCACAGATACGCAGTATTTT. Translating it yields CASSDQGLSTDTQYF.

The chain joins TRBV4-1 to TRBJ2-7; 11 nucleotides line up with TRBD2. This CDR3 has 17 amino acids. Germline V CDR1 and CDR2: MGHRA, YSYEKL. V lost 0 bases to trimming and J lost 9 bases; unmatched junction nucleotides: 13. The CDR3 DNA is TGCGCCAGCAGCCAAGATCTGGGACTAGCGGACAAGGGGGCGCAGTACTTC. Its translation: CASSQDLGLADKGAQYF.

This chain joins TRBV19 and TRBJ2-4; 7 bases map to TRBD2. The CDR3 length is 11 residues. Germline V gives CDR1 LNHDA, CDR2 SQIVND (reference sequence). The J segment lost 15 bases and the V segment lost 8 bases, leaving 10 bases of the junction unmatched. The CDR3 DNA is TGTGCCAGTCGGGGCGGGAGTAGGAGGTACTTC. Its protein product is CASRGGSRRYF.

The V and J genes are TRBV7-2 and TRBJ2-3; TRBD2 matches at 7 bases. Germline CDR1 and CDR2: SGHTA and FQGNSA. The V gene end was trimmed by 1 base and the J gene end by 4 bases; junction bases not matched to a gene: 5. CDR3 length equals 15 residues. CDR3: CASSLGLAFPDTQYF. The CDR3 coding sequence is TGTGCCAGCAGCTTAGGACTAGCCTTCCCAGATACGCAGTATTTT.

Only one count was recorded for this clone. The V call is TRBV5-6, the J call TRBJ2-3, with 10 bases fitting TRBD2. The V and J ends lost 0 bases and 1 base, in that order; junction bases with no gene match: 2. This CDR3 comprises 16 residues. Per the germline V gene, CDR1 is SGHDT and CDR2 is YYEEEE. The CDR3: CASSLVGLAGTDTQYF. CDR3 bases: TGTGCCAGCAGCTTGGTCGGACTAGCGGGCACAGATACGCAGTATTTT.

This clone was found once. CDR3 coding DNA: TGCGCCAGCAGCCAAGATCGGCGTCAGCCCCAGCATTTT. Translation: CASSQDRRQPQHF. The gene calls are TRBV4-1 and TRBJ1-5; no firm D call. Trimming shortened V by 0 bases and J by 6 bases, and 6 bases separated the two germline ends. Germline-derived CDR1 and CDR2 are MGHRA and YSYEKL. The CDR3 spans 13 residues.

CDR3 in amino acids: CASSAGPEGSYEQYF. The CDR3 DNA sequence: TGCGCCAGCAGCGCCGGGCCTGAAGGAAGCTACGAGCAGTACTTC. The chain uses TRBV5-1 and TRBJ2-7; no definite D call. From germline, CDR1 is SGHRS and CDR2 YFSETQ. V was cut by 4 bases and J by 3 bases, with 17 bases left in between. This CDR3 is built from 15 residues.

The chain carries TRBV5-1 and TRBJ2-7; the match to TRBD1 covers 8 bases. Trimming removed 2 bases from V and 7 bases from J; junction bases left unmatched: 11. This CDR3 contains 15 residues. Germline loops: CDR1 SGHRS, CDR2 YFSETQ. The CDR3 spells CASSFGQGGVGEQYF. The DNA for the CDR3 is TGCGCCAGCAGCTTCGGACAGGGTGGAGTGGGGGAGCAGTACTTC.

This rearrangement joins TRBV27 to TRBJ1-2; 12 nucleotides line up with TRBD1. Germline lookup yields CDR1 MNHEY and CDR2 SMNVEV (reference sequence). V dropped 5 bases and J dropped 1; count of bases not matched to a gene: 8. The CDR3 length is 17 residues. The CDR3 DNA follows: TGTGCCAGCAGTCGAGGGACAGGGGGCAGTGGTAACTATGGCTACACCTTC. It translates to CASSRGTGGSGNYGYTF.

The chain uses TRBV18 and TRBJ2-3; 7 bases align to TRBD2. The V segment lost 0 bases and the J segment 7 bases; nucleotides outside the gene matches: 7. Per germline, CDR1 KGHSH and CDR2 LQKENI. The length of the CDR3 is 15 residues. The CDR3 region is CASSPPRGVLNTQYF. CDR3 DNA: TGTGCCAGCTCACCACCCCGGGGGGTCTTGAATACGCAGTATTTT.

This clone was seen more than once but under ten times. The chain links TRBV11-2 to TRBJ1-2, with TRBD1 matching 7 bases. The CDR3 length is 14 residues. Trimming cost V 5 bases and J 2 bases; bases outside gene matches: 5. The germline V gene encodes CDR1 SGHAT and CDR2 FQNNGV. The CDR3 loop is CASSTPDRNYGYTF. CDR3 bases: TGTGCCAGCAGCACCCCGGACAGGAACTATGGCTACACCTTC.

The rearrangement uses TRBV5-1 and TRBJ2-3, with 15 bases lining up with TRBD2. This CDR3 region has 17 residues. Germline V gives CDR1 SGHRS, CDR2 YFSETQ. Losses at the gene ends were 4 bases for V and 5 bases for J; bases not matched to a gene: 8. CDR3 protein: CASSGGLAGGGGDTQYF. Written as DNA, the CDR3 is TGCGCCAGCAGCGGGGGACTAGCGGGAGGCGGTGGAGATACGCAGTATTTT.

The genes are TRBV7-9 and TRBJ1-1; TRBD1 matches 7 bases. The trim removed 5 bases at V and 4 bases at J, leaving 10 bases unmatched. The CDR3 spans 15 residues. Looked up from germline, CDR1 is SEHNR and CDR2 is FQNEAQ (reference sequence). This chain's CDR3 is CASSPRQGLGTEAFF. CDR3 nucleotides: TGTGCCAGCAGCCCCCGACAGGGTTTGGGCACTGAAGCTTTCTTT.

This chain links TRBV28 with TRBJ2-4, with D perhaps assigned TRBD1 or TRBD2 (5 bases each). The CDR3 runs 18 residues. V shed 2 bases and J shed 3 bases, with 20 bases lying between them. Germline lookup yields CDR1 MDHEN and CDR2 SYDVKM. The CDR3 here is CASSLNGAGYFFKNIQYF. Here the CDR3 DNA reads TGTGCCAGCAGTTTAAACGGGGCAGGGTATTTTTTCAAAAACATTCAGTACTTC.

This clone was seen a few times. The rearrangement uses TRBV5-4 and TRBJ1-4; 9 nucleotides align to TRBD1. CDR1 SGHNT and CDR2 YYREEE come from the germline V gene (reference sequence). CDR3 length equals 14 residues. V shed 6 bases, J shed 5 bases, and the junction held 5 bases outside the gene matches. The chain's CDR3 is CASTRDRANEKLFF. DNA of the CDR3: TGTGCCAGCACCCGGGACAGGGCCAATGAAAAACTGTTTTTT.

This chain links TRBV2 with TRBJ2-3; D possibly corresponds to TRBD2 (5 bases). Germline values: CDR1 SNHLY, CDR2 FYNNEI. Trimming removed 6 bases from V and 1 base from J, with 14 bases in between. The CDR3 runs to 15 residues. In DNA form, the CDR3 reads TGTGCCAGCAGCCTAGAGGGCCAGGGCACAGATACGCAGTATTTT. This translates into CASSLEGQGTDTQYF.